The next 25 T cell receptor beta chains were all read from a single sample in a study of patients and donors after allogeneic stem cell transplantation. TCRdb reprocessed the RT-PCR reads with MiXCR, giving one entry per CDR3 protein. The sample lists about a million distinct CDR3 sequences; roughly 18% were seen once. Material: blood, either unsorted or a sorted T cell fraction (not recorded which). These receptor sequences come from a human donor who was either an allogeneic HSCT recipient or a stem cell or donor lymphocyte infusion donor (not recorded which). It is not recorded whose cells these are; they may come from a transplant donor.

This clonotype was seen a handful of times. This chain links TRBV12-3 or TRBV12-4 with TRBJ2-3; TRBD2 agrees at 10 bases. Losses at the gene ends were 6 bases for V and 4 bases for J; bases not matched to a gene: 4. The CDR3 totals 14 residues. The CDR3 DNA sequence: TGTGCCAGCAGCGGGACTAGCGTGGCAGATACGCAGTATTTT. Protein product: CASSGTSVADTQYF.

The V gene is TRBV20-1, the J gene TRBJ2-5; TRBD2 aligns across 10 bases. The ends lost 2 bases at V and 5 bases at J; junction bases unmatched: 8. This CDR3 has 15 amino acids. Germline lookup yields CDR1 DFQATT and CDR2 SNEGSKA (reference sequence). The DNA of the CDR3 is TGCAGTGCTAGACTTCCAGCGGGGGGGTGGGAGACCCAGTACTTC. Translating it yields CSARLPAGGWETQYF.

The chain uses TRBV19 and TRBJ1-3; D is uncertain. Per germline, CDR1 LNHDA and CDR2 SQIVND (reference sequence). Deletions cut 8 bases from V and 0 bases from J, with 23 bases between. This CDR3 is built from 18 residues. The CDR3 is CASLRPRSTETSGNTIYF. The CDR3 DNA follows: TGTGCCAGTCTCCGACCGCGGTCGACGGAAACCTCTGGAAACACCATATATTTT.

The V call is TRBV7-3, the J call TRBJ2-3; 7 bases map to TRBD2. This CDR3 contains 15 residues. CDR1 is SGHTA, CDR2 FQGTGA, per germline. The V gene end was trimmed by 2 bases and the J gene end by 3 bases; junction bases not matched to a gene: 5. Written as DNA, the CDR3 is TGTGCCAGCAGCTTAGGCGGGAGTTGGACAGATACGCAGTATTTT. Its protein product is CASSLGGSWTDTQYF.

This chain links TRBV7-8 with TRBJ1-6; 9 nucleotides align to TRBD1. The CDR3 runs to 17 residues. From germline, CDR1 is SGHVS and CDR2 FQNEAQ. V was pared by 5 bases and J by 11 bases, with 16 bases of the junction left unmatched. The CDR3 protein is CASSNRVPGQGLTPLHF. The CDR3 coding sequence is TGTGCCAGCAGCAACCGGGTCCCGGGACAGGGTTTAACACCCCTCCACTTT. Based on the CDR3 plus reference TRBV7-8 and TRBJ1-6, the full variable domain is GAGVSQSPRYKVAKRGQDVALRCDPISGHVSLFWYQQALGQGPEFLTYFQNEAQLDKSGLPSDRFFAERPEGSVSTLKIQRTQQEDSAVYLCASSNRVPGQGLTPLHFGNGTRLTVT.

The CDR3 reads CASTSDSDTDTQYF. CDR3 in DNA: TGTGCCAGCACATCCGACAGCGACACAGATACGCAGTATTTT. The chain links TRBV7-9 to TRBJ2-3; TRBD1 might be the D (5 bases). The CDR3 consists of 14 residues. V was clipped by 7 bases and J by 2 bases, with 13 bases between them. From germline, CDR1 is SEHNR and CDR2 FQNEAQ (reference sequence).

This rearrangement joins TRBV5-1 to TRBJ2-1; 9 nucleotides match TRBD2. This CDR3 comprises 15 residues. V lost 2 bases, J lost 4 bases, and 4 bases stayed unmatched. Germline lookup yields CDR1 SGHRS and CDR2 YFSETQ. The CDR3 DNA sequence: TGCGCCAGCAGCTTAATAGCGGGAGTGTACAATGAGCAGTTCTTC. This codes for CASSLIAGVYNEQFF.

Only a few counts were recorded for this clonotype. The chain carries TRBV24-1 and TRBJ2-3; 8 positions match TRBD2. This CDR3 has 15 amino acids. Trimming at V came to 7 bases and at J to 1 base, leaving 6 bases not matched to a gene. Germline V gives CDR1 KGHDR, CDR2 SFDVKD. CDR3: CATSKAGARTDTQYF. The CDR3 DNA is TGTGCCACCAGCAAAGCGGGAGCACGCACAGATACGCAGTATTTT.

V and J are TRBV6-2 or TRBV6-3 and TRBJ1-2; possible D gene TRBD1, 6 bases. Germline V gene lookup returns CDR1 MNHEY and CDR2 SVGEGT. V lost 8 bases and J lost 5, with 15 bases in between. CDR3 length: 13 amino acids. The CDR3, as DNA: TGTGCCAGCTCTACAGGGTACGGTTATGGCTACACCTTC. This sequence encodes CASSTGYGYGYTF.

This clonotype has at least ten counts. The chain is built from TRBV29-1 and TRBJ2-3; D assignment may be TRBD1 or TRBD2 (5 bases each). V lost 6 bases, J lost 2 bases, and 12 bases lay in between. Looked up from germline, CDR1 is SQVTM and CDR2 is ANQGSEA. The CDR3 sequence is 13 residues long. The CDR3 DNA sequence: TGCAGCGTGGCCCGGGACGACACAGATACGCAGTATTTT. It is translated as CSVARDDTDTQYF.

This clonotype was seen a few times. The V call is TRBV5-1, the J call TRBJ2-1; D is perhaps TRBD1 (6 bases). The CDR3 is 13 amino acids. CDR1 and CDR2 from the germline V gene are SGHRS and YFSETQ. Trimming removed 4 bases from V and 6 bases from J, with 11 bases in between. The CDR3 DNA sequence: TGCGCCAGCAGCGTTCAGGGGTCCAATGAGCAGTTCTTC. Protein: CASSVQGSNEQFF.

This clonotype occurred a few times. The CDR3 here is CSASLQSSYNSPLHF. DNA of the CDR3: TGCAGTGCTAGTCTTCAGAGCTCCTATAATTCACCCCTCCACTTT. The chain couples TRBV20-1 to TRBJ1-6; no firm D call. CDR3 length: 15 amino acids. The germline CDR1 and CDR2 sequences are DFQATT and SNEGSKA (reference sequence). V was trimmed by 3 bases and J by 0 bases, leaving 9 bases between them.

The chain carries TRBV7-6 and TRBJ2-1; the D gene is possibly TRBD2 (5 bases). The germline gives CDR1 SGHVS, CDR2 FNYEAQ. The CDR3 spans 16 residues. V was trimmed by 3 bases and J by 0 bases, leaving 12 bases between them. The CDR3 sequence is CASSLLAMSSYNEQFF. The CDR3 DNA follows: TGTGCCAGCAGCTTGCTAGCTATGAGCTCCTACAATGAGCAGTTCTTC.

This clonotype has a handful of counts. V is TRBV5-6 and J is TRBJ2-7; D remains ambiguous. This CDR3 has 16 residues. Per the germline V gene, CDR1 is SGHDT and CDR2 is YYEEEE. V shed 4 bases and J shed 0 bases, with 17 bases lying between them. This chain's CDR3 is CASSRTTSSGSYEQYF. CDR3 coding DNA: TGTGCCAGCAGCAGAACTACATCCTCCGGCTCCTACGAGCAGTACTTC.

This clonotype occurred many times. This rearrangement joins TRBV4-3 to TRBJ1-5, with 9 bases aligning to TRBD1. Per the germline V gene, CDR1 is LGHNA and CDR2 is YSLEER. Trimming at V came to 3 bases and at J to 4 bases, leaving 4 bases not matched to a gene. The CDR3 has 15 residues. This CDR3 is CASSQSDRGNQPQHF. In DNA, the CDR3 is TGCGCCAGCAGCCAGTCGGACAGGGGAAATCAGCCCCAGCATTTT.

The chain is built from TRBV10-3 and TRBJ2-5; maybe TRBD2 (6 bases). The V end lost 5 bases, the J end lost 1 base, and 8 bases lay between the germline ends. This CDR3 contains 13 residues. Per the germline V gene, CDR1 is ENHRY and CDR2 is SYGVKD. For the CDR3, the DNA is TGTGCCATCAGTCGGGAGCCCCAAGAGACCCAGTACTTC. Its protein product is CAISREPQETQYF.

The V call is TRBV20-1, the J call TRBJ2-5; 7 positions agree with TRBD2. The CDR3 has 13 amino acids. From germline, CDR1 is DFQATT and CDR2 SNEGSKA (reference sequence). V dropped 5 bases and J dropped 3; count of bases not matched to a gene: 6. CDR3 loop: CSAFRDYEETQYF. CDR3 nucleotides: TGCAGTGCTTTCCGGGACTATGAAGAGACCCAGTACTTC.

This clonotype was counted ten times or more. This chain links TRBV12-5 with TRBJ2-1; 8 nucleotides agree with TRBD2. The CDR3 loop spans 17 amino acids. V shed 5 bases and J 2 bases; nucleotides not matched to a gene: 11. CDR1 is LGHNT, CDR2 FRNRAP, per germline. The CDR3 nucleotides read TGTGCTAGTGGTCCCCGGGGGGGCGAACCCACCTACAATGAGCAGTTCTTC. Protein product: CASGPRGGEPTYNEQFF. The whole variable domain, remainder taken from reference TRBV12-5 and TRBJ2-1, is DARVTQTPRHKVTEMGQEVTMRCQPILGHNTVFWYRQTMMQGLELLAYFRNRAPLDDSGMPKDRFSAEMPDATLATLKIQPSEPRDSAVYFCASGPRGGEPTYNEQFFGPGTRLTVL.

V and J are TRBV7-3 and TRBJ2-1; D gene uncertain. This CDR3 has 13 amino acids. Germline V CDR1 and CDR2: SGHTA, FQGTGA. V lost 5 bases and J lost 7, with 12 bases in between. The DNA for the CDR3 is TGTGCCAGCAGCGACGACCCTAGGAATGAGCAGTTCTTC. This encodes CASSDDPRNEQFF.

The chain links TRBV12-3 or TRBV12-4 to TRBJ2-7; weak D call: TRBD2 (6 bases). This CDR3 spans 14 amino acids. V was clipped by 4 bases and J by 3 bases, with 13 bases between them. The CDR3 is CASSSSTSSYEQYF. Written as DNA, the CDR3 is TGTGCCAGCAGTTCCTCCACTAGCAGCTACGAGCAGTACTTC.

The chain's CDR3 is CAWSLSGGYNEQFF. The CDR3 nucleotides are TGTGCCTGGTCCCTCAGCGGGGGCTACAATGAGCAGTTCTTC. The gene calls are TRBV30 and TRBJ2-1; 8 positions match TRBD2. The germline gives CDR1 GTSNPN, CDR2 SVGIG (reference sequence). J gave up 3 bases and V 5 bases, and 6 bases lay outside the gene matches. The CDR3 sequence is 14 residues long.

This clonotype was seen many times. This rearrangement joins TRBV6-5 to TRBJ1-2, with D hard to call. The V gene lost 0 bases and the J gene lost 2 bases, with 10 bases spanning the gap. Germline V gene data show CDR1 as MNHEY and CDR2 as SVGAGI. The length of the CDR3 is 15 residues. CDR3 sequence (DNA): TGTGCCAGCAGTTACTCGTATGGGGAGAACTATGGCTACACCTTC. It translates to CASSYSYGENYGYTF.

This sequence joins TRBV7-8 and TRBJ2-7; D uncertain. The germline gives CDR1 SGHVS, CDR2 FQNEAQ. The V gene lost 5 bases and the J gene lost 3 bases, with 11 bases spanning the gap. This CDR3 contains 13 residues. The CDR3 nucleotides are TGTGCCAGCAGCGCAAAGAGGAGCTACGAGCAGTACTTC. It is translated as CASSAKRSYEQYF.

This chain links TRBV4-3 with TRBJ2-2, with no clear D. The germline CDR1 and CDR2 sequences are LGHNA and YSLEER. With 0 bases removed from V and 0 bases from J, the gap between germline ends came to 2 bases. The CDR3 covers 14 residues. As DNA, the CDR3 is TGCGCCAGCAGCCAAGAGGCGAACACCGGGGAGCTGTTTTTT. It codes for CASSQEANTGELFF.

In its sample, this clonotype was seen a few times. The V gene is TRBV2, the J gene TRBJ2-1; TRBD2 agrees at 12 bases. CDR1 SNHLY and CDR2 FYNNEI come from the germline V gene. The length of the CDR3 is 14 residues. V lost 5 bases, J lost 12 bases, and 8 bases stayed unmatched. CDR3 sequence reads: CASSRPSGGAGQFF. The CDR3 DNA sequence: TGTGCCAGCAGTAGGCCTAGCGGGGGGGCGGGGCAGTTCTTC.